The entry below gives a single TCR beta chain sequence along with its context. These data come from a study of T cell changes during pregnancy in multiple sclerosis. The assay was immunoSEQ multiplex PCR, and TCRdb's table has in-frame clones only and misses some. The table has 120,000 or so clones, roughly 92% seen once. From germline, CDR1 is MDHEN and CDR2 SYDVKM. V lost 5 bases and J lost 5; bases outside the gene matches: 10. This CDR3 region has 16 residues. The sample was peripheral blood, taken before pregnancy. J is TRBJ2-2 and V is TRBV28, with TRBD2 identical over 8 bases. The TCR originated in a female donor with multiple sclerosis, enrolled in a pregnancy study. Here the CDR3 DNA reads TGTGCCAGCAGTGGGTCAGCGGGAGTACGGACCGGGGAGCTGTTTTTT. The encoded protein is CASSGSAGVRTGELFF.